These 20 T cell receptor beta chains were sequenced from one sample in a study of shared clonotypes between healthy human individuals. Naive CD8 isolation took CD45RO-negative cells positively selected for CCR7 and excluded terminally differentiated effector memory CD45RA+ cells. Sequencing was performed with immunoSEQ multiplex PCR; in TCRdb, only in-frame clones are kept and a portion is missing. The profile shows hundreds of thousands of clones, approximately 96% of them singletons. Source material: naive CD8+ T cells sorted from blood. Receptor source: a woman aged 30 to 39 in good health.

The CDR3 spells CASSGVMESTTYEQYF. CDR3 in DNA: TGTGCCAGCAGTGGGGTAATGGAGTCCACGACTTACGAGCAGTACTTC. This chain uses TRBV28 with TRBJ2-7; D unclear. The CDR3 sequence is 16 residues long. Germline assignment: CDR1 MDHEN and CDR2 SYDVKM. V was clipped by 5 bases and J by 4 bases, with 21 bases between them.

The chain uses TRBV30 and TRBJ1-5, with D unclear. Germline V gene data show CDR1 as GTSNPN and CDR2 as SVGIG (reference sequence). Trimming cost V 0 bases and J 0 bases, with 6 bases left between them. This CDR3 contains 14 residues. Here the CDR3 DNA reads TGTGCCTGGAGTGTACGGACTAGCAATCAGCCCCAGCATTTT. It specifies CAWSVRTSNQPQHF.

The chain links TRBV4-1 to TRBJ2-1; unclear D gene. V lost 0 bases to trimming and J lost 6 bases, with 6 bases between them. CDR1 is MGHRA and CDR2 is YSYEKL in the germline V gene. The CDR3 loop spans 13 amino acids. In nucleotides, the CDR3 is TGCGCCAGCAGCCAAGATGGGGTCAATGAGCAGTTCTTC. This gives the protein CASSQDGVNEQFF.

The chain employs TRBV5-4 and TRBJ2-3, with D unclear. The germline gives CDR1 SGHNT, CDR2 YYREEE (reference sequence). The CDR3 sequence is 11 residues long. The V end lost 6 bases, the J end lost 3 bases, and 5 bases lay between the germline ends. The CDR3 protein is CASMGTDTQYF. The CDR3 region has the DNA TGTGCCAGCATGGGGACAGATACGCAGTATTTT.

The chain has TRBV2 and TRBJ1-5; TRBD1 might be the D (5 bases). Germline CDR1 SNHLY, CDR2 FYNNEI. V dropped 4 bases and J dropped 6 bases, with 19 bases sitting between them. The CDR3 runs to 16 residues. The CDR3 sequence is CASSVGEGPSGQPQHF. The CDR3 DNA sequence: TGTGCCAGCAGTGTCGGGGAGGGGCCCTCCGGTCAGCCCCAGCATTTT.

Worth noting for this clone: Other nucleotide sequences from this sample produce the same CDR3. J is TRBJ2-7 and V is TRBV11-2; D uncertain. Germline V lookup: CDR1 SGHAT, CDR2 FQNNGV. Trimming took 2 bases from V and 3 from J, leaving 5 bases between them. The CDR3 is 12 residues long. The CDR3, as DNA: TGTGCCAGCAGCTTAATGGGCTACGAGCAGTACTTC. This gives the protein CASSLMGYEQYF.

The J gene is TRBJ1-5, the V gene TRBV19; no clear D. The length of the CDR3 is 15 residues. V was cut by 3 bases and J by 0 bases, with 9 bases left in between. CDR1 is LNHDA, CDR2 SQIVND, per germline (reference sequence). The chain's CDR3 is CASSIFADSNQPQHF. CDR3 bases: TGTGCCAGTAGTATTTTTGCAGATAGCAATCAGCCCCAGCATTTT.

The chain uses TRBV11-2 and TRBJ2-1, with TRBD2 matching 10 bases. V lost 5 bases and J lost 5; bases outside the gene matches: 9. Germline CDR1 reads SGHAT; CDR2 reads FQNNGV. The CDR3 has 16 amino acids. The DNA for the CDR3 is TGTGCCAGCAGCCCCGTCCTAGCGGGAGTTGACAATGAGCAGTTCTTC. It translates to CASSPVLAGVDNEQFF.

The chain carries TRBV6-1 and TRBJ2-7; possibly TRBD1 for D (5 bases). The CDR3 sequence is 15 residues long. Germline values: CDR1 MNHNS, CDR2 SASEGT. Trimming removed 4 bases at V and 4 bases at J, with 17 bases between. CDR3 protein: CASSALENNRYEQYF. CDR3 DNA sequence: TGTGCCAGCAGTGCACTGGAAAACAACAGGTACGAGCAGTACTTC.

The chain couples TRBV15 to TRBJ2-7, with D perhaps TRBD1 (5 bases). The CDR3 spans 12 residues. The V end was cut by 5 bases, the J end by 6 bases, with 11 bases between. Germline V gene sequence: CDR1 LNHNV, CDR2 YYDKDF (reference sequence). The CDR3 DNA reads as TGTGCCACCAGCCCAGGGATGGCCGAGCAGTACTTC. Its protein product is CATSPGMAEQYF.

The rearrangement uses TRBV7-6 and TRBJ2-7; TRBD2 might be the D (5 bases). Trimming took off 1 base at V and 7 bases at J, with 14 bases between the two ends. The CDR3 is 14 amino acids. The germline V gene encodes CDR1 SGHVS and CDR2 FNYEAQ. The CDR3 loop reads CASSLEGDPWEQYF. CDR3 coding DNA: TGTGCCAGCAGCTTAGAGGGAGACCCCTGGGAGCAGTACTTC.

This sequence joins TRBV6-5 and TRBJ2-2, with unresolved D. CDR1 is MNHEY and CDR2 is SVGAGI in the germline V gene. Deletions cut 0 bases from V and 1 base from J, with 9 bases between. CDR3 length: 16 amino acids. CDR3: CASSYSRQVNTGELFF. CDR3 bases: TGTGCCAGCAGTTACTCGCGTCAGGTGAACACCGGGGAGCTGTTTTTT.

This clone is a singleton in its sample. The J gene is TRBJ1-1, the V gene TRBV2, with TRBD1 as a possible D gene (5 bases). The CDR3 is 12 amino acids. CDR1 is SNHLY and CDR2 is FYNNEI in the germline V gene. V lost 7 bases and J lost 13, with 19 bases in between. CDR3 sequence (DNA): TGTGCCAGCAACCAGCCGGGGGAACGGGATTTCTTT. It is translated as CASNQPGERDFF.

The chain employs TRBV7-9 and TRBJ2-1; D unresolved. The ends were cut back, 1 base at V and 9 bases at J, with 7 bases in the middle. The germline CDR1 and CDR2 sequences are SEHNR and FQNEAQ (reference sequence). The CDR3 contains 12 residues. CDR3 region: CASSLDGSEQFF. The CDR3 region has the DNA TGTGCCAGCAGCTTAGATGGAAGTGAGCAGTTCTTC. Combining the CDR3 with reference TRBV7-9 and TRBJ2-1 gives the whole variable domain DTGVSQNPRHKITKRGQNVTFRCDPISEHNRLYWYRQTLGQGPEFLTYFQNEAQLEKSRLLSDRFSAERPKGSFSTLEIQRTEQGDSAMYLCASSLDGSEQFFGPGTRLTVL.

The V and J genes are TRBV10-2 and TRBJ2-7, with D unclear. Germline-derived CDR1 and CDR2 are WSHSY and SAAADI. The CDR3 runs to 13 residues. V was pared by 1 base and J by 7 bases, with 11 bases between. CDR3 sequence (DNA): TGCGCCAGCAGTGAGTATGAGATTTGGGAGCAGTACTTC. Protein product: CASSEYEIWEQYF.

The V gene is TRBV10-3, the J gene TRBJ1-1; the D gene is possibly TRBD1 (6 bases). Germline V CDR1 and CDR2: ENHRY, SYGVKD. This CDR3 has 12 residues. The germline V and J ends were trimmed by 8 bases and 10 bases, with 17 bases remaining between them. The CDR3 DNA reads TGTGCCATCGGGGGCGAGGTTCCAGGAGCTTTCTTT. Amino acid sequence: CAIGGEVPGAFF.

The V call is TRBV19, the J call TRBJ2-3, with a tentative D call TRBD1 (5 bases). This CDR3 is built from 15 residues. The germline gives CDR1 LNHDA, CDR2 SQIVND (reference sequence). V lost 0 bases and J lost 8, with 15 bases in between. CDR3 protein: CASSIDLGDRATQYF. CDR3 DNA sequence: TGTGCCAGTAGTATAGATCTCGGAGACAGAGCTACGCAGTATTTT.

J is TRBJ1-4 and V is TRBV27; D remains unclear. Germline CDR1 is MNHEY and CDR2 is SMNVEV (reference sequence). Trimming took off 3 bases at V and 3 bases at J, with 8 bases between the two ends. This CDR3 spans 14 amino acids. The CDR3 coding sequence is TGTGCCAGCAGTTTCTCAGGCCCTAATGAAAAACTGTTTTTT. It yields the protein CASSFSGPNEKLFF.

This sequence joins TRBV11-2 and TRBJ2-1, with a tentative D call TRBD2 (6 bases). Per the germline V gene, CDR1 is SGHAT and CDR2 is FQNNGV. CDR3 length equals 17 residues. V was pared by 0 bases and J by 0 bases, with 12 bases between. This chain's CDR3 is CASSLDLKRASYNEQFF. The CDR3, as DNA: TGTGCCAGCAGCTTAGATCTGAAGCGGGCCTCCTACAATGAGCAGTTCTTC.

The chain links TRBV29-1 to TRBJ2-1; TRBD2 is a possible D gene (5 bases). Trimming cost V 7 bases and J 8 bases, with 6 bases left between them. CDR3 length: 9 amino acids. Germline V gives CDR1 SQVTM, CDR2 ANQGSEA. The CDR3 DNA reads TGCAGCGCGGACTATGAGCAGTTCTTC. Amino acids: CSADYEQFF.